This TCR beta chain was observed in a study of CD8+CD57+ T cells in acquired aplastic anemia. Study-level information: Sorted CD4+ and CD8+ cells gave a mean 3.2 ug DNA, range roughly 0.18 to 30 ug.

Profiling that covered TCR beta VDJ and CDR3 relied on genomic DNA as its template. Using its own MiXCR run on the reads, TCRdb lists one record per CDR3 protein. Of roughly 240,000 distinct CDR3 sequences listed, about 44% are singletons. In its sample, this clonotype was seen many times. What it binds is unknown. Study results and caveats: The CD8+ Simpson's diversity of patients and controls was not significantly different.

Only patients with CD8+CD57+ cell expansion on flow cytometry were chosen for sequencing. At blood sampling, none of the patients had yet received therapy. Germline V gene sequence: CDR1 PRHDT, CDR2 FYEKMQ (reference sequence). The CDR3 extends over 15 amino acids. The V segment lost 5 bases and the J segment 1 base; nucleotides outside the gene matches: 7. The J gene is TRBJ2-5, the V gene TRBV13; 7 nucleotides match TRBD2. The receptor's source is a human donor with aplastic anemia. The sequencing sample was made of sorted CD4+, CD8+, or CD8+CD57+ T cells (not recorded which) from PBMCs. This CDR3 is CASSHERGVQETQYF. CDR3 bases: TGTGCCAGCAGCCACGAACGGGGGGTCCAAGAGACCCAGTACTTC.